This T cell receptor (beta chain) was captured by sequencing in a study of cytomegalovirus exposure and HLA in healthy donors. Broader study findings: In a later analysis, across HLA loci, associated TCR counts were highest for DRB1, lowest for HLA-C. Most TCR sequences proved rare, with some public TCRs found in many donors. More clonal expansion characterized HLA-associated TCR beta chains than equally common others in a later analysis. Earlier analysis found most TCR beta V segments productive about 87% or about 30% of the time.

A note on this clone: As yet, its antigen is unknown.

Both 60 Vbeta primers and 13 Jbeta primers went into the PCR. TCRdb keeps only in-frame clones here, not all; method: immunoSEQ multiplex PCR. The sample shows 200,000 to 300,000 clones, 80% to 90% of them seen only once. The clonotype was recovered from a woman aged 40 to 50 in good health and CMV-seropositive. What was sequenced was PBMCs.

The CDR3 sequence is CASSSSRSTDTQYF. CDR3 coding DNA: TGTGCCAGCAGCTCCTCGCGGAGCACAGATACGCAGTATTTT. V is TRBV7-2 and J is TRBJ2-3; D is unclear. Germline V gives CDR1 SGHTA, CDR2 FQGNSA. The germline V and J ends were trimmed by 4 bases and 0 bases, with 8 bases remaining between them. This CDR3 has 14 amino acids.